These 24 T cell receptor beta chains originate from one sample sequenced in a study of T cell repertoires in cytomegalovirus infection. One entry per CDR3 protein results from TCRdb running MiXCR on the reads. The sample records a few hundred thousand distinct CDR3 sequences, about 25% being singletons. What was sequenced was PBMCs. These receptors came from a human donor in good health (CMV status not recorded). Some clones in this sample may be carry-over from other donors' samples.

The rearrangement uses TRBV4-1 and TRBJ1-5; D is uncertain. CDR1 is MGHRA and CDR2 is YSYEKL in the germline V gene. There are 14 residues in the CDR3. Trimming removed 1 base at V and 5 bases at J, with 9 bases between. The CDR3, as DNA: TGCGCCAGCAGCCAAGGACGGATTGATCAGCCCCAGCATTTT. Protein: CASSQGRIDQPQHF.

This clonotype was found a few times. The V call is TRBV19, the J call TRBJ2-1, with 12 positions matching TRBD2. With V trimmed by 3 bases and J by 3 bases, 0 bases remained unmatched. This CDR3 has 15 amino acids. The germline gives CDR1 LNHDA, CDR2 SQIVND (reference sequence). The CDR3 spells CASSMTSGSYNEQFF. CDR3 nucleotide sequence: TGTGCCAGTAGTATGACTAGCGGGAGCTACAATGAGCAGTTCTTC.

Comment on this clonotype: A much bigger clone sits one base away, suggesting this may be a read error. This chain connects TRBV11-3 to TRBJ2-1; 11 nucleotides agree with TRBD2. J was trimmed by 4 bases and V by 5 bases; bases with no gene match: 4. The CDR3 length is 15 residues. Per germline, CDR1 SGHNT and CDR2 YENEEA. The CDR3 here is CASSRLAGLYNEQFF. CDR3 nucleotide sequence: TGTGCCAGCAGCCGACTAGCGGGACTGTACAATGAGCAGTTCTTC.

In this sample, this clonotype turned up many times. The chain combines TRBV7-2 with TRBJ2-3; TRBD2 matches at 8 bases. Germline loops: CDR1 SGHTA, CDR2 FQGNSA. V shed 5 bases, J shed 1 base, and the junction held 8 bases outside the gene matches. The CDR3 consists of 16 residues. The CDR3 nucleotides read TGTGCCAGCAGCCCACAAGGGACTAGAGGCACAGATACGCAGTATTTT. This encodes CASSPQGTRGTDTQYF.

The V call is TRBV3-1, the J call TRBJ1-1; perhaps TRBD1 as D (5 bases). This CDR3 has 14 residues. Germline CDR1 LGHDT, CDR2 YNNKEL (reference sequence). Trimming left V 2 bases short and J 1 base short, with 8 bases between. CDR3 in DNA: TGTGCCAGCAGCCAAAGGACAACGAACACTGAAGCTTTCTTT. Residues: CASSQRTTNTEAFF.

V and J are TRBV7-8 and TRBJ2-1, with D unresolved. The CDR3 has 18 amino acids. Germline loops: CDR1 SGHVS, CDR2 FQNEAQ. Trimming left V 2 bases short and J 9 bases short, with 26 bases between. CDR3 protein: CASSLNPPTRPRLAEQFF. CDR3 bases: TGTGCCAGCAGCTTAAACCCGCCGACAAGGCCTAGGTTGGCTGAGCAGTTCTTC.

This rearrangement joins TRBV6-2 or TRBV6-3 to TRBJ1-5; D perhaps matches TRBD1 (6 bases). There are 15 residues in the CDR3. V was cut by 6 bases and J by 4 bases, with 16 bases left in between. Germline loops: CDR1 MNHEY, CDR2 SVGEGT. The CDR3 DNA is TGTGCCAGCAGCAAGGCGGGGAGGGGGAATCAGCCCCAGCATTTT. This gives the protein CASSKAGRGNQPQHF.

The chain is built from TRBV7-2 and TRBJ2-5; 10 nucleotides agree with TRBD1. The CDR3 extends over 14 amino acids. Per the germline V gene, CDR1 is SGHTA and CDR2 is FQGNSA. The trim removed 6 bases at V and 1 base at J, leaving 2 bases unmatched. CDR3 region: CASRDRGIQETQYF. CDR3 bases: TGTGCCAGCAGGGACAGGGGGATCCAAGAGACCCAGTACTTC.

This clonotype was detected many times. CDR3 bases: TGTGCCAGCAGCCCGGGACCTAGCACAGATACGCAGTATTTT. Translation: CASSPGPSTDTQYF. V is TRBV7-2 and J is TRBJ2-3; D is perhaps TRBD1 or TRBD2 (5 bases each). The CDR3 length is 14 residues. V was trimmed by 5 bases and J by 0 bases, leaving 9 bases between them. In germline, CDR1 is SGHTA, CDR2 FQGNSA.

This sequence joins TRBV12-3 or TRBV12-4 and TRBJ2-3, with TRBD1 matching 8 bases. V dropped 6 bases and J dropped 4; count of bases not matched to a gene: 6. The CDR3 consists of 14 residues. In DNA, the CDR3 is TGTGCCAGCAGCCGACAGGGGAGGCCAGATACGCAGTATTTT. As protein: CASSRQGRPDTQYF.

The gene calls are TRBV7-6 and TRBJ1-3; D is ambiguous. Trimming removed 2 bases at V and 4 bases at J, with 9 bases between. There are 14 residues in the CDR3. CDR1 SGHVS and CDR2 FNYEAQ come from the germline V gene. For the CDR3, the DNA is TGTGCCAGCAGCTTATCGCTCGAAGGAAACACCATATATTTT. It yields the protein CASSLSLEGNTIYF.

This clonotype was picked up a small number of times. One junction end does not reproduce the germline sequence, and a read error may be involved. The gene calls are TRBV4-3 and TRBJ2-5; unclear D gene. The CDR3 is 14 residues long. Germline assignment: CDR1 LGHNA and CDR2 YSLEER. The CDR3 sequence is CASSQGSMGETQYF. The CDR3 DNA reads TGCGCCAGCAGTCAAGGGTCGATGGGAGAGACCCAGTACTTC.

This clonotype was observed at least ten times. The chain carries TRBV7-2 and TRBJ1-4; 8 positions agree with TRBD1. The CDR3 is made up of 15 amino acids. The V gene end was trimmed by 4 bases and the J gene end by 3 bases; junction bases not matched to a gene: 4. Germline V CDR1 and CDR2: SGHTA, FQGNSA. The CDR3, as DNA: TGTGCCAGCAGCTCACCGACAGGGGCTAATGAAAAACTGTTTTTT. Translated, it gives CASSSPTGANEKLFF.

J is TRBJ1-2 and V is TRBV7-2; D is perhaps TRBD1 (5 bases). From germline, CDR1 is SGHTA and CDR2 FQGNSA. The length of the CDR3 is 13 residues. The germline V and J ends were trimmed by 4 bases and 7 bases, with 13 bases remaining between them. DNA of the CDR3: TGTGCCAGCAGCTCCGTGACTAGGGGTGGCTACACCTTC. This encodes CASSSVTRGGYTF.

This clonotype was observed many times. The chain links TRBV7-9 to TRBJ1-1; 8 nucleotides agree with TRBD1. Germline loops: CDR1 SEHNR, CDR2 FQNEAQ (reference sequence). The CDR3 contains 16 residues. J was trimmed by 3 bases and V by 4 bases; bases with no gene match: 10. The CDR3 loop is CASSSKSGGADTEAFF. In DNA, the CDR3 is TGTGCCAGCAGCTCGAAGTCAGGGGGCGCGGACACTGAAGCTTTCTTT.

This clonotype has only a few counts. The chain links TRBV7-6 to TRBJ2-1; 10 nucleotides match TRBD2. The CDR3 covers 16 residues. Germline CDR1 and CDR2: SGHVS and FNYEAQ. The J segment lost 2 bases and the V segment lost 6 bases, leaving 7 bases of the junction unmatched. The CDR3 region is CASRTLAGAPYNEQFF. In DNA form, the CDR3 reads TGTGCCAGCAGAACCCTAGCGGGAGCCCCCTACAATGAGCAGTTCTTC.

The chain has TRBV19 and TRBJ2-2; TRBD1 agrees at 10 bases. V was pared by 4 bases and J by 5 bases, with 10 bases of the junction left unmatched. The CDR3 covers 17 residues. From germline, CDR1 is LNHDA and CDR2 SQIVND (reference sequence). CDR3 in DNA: TGTGCCAGTAGTACCTCGGGACAGGGGATGTGGACCGGGGAGCTGTTTTTT. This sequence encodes CASSTSGQGMWTGELFF.

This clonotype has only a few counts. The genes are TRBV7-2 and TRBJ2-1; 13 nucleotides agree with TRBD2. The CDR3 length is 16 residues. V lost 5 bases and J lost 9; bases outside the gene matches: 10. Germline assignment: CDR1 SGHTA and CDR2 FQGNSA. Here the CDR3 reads CASSPRLAGGRGEQFF. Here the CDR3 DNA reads TGTGCCAGCAGCCCCCGACTAGCGGGGGGCCGGGGTGAGCAGTTCTTC.

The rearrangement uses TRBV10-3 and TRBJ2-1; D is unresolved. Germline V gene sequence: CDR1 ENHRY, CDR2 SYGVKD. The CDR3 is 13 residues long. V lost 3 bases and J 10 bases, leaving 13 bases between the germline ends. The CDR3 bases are TGTGCCATCAGTGATGAGGACGGGCAAGAGCAGTTCTTC. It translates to CAISDEDGQEQFF.

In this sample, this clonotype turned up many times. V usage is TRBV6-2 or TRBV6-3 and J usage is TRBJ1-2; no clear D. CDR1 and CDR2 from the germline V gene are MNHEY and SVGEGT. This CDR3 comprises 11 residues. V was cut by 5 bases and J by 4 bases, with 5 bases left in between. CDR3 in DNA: TGTGCCAGCAGTAACTTCTATGGCTACACCTTC. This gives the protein CASSNFYGYTF.

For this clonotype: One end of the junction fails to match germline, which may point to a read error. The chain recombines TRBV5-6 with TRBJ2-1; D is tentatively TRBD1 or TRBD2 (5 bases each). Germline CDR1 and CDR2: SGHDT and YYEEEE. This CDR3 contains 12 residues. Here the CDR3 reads CASSWSGTPSLF. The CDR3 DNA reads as TGTGCCAGCAGCTGGTCAGGGACCCCATCGCTCTTC.

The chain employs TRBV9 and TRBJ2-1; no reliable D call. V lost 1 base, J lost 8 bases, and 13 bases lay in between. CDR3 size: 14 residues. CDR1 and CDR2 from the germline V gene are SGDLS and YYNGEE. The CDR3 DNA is TGTGCCAGCAGCGTAAGGTTAACTCTGGATGAGCAGTTCTTC. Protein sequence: CASSVRLTLDEQFF.

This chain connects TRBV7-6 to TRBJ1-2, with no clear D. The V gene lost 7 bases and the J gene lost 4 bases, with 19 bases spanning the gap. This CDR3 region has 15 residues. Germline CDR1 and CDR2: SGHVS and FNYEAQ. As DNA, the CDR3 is TGTGCCAGCACCGGGAATCCAGAGTTGATCTATGGCTACACCTTC. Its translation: CASTGNPELIYGYTF.

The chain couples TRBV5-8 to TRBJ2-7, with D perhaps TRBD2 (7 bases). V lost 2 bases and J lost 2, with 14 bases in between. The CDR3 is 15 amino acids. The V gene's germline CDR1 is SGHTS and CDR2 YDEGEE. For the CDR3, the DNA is TGTGCCAGCAGCTTCCGATGGGGGGGCGCCTACGAGCAGTACTTC. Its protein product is CASSFRWGGAYEQYF.